The rows below give T cell receptor beta chains drawn from one sample of a study of T cell responses to AZD1222 COVID-19 vaccine. Using immunoSEQ multiplex PCR, the repertoire was profiled, and TCRdb retains in-frame clones only, with some absent. The sample comprises about 75,000 clones, approximately 90% of which are singletons, and more than 8% rests with the top ten. The sequences come from peripheral blood, collected 28 days after the second dose of the MenACWY control vaccine. The receptors stem from an adult who received the MenACWY meningococcal vaccine as a control. Each CDR3 is given with its conserved first and last residue. The order of the fields is J gene, V gene, CDR3 protein.

J gene: TRBJ1-3
V gene: TRBV27
CDR3 protein: CASSPSFPSNTIYF

J gene: TRBJ2-2
V gene: TRBV7-2
CDR3 protein: CASSPKTGTATVGELFF

J gene: TRBJ2-1
V gene: TRBV6-1
CDR3 protein: CASSEIKTSGANEQFF

J gene: TRBJ2-3
V gene: TRBV12-3/TRBV12-4
CDR3 protein: CASSLQVRDTQYF

J gene: TRBJ1-2
V gene: TRBV19
CDR3 protein: CASSIDKGGTYGYTF

J gene: TRBJ1-5
V gene: TRBV6-6
CDR3 protein: CASRQGEGNQPQHF

J gene: TRBJ1-2
V gene: TRBV30
CDR3 protein: CAWSVGTGGAKGYGYTF

J gene: TRBJ1-3
V gene: TRBV18
CDR3 protein: CASSPPGGRNRNTIYF

J gene: TRBJ1-5
V gene: TRBV9
CDR3 protein: CASSAGGTVGQPQHF

J gene: TRBJ1-5
V gene: TRBV5-1
CDR3 protein: CASSLDGGSNQPQHF

J gene: TRBJ1-6
V gene: TRBV30
CDR3 protein: CAWSPGTFPNSPLHF

J gene: TRBJ2-6
V gene: TRBV30
CDR3 protein: CAWSIPASYSGANVLTF

J gene: TRBJ1-4
V gene: TRBV5-5
CDR3 protein: CASSLEGALDNEKLFF

J gene: TRBJ1-4
V gene: TRBV3-1/TRBV3-2
CDR3 protein: CASSQTGSGEKLFF

J gene: TRBJ1-6
V gene: TRBV3-1/TRBV3-2
CDR3 protein: CASSQGTGSYNSPLHF

J gene: TRBJ1-2
V gene: TRBV5-4
CDR3 protein: CASIRIGDYGYTF

J gene: TRBJ1-6
V gene: TRBV28
CDR3 protein: CASSFGSRGNSPLHF

J gene: TRBJ2-7
V gene: TRBV6-5
CDR3 protein: CASNPLAGDSYEQYF

J gene: TRBJ1-3
V gene: TRBV9
CDR3 protein: CASSFTGGGGNTIYF

J gene: TRBJ1-6
V gene: TRBV6-5
CDR3 protein: CASSLTREPDSPLHF

J gene: TRBJ1-1
V gene: TRBV7-9
CDR3 protein: CASRKDSVNTEAFF

J gene: TRBJ2-7
V gene: TRBV9
CDR3 protein: CASSVAPGQGVYEQYF

J gene: TRBJ1-1
V gene: TRBV27
CDR3 protein: CASSLRQYTEAFF

J gene: TRBJ2-1
V gene: TRBV24-1
CDR3 protein: CATSDAGLAAASSYNEQFF

J gene: TRBJ1-2
V gene: TRBV6-5
CDR3 protein: CASSPQGFYTF

J gene: TRBJ2-1
V gene: TRBV12-3/TRBV12-4
CDR3 protein: CASSFLVSSRGFF

J gene: TRBJ1-2
V gene: TRBV5-1
CDR3 protein: CASSSGQATYGYTF

J gene: TRBJ1-2
V gene: TRBV4-3
CDR3 protein: CASSQVGSLYGYTF

J gene: TRBJ1-4
V gene: TRBV3-1/TRBV3-2
CDR3 protein: CASSQRGGTGSEKLFF

J gene: TRBJ2-7
V gene: TRBV28
CDR3 protein: CASSFPPNHEQYF

J gene: TRBJ2-3
V gene: TRBV6-1
CDR3 protein: CASSELRRAGTDTQYF

J gene: TRBJ1-2
V gene: TRBV19
CDR3 protein: CASRGGQRNYGYTF

J gene: TRBJ2-2
V gene: TRBV5-1
CDR3 protein: CASSSGLTPRGGELFF

J gene: TRBJ1-1
V gene: TRBV29-1
CDR3 protein: CSVRDGNTEAFF

J gene: TRBJ1-4
V gene: TRBV5-5
CDR3 protein: CASSLNRGLYEKLFF

J gene: TRBJ1-2
V gene: TRBV2
CDR3 protein: CASSETVSYGYTF

J gene: TRBJ2-2
V gene: TRBV6-4
CDR3 protein: CASSGGTSGNTGELFF

J gene: TRBJ2-3
V gene: TRBV6-5
CDR3 protein: CASTLQGTDTQYF

J gene: TRBJ1-5
V gene: TRBV4-2
CDR3 protein: CASSQELQTGNQPQHF

J gene: TRBJ1-1
V gene: TRBV7-9
CDR3 protein: CASNPWSAGQKEAFF

J gene: TRBJ2-1
V gene: TRBV11-2
CDR3 protein: CASSPAGSVEQFF

J gene: TRBJ1-3
V gene: TRBV7-9
CDR3 protein: CASSSTDVGSGNTIYF